These 20 T cell receptor beta chains originate from one sample sequenced in a study of cytomegalovirus exposure and HLA in healthy donors. The study ran its PCR with 60 Vbeta and 13 Jbeta primers. Generated by immunoSEQ multiplex PCR, the TCRdb table keeps only in-frame clones and is missing some. The sample contains fewer than 200,000 clones, about four fifths of which appear only once. Sequenced input: PBMCs. These receptors came from a male donor in good health and CMV-seronegative.

The J gene is TRBJ1-2, the V gene TRBV19; 8 positions agree with TRBD1. CDR1 and CDR2 from the germline V gene are LNHDA and SQIVND (reference sequence). The V gene end was trimmed by 6 bases and the J gene end by 1 base; junction bases not matched to a gene: 4. This CDR3 spans 14 amino acids. The CDR3 loop is CASSPTGVNYGYTF. CDR3 coding DNA: TGTGCCAGTAGCCCGACAGGGGTTAACTATGGCTACACCTTC.

This chain links TRBV18 with TRBJ2-7; TRBD1 matches 9 bases. Germline V gene sequence: CDR1 KGHSH, CDR2 LQKENI. The CDR3 runs to 14 residues. The J segment lost 7 bases and the V segment lost 0 bases, leaving 4 bases of the junction unmatched. Here the CDR3 reads CASSPPGTGIEQYF. For the CDR3, the DNA is TGTGCCAGCTCACCACCGGGGACAGGGATAGAGCAGTACTTC.

The chain joins TRBV6-5 to TRBJ1-5, with a weak D call TRBD1 (5 bases). The germline gives CDR1 MNHEY, CDR2 SVGAGI. CDR3 length equals 15 residues. Trimming cost V 4 bases and J 0 bases, with 10 bases left between them. CDR3 residues: CASSSKGDSNQPQHF. In nucleotides, the CDR3 is TGTGCCAGCAGTTCTAAAGGGGATAGCAATCAGCCCCAGCATTTT.

The chain recombines TRBV4-2 with TRBJ1-2; possibly TRBD1 for D (5 bases). CDR3 length equals 15 residues. Germline V gene lookup returns CDR1 LGHNA and CDR2 YNFKEQ. Trimming pared 0 bases from V and 5 bases from J, leaving 13 bases between. CDR3 in DNA: TGTGCCAGCAGCCAAGATGGGGCAGTTGGGTATGGCTACACCTTC. The encoded protein is CASSQDGAVGYGYTF.

This chain connects TRBV19 to TRBJ1-5; D possibly corresponds to TRBD1 (5 bases). This CDR3 comprises 15 residues. Germline lookup yields CDR1 LNHDA and CDR2 SQIVND (reference sequence). The germline V and J ends were trimmed by 3 bases and 1 base, with 10 bases remaining between them. In DNA form, the CDR3 reads TGTGCCAGTAGTATGTCAGGGAGGAGCAATCAGCCCCAGCATTTT. Translated: CASSMSGRSNQPQHF. Looking up the rest from reference TRBV19 and TRBJ1-5 gives the full variable domain: DGGITQSPKYLFRKEGQNVTLSCEQNLNHDAMYWYRQDPGQGLRLIYYSQIVNDFQKGDIAEGYSVSREKKESFPLTVTSAQKNPTAFYLCASSMSGRSNQPQHFGDGTRLSIL.

The chain couples TRBV5-4 to TRBJ2-7; TRBD2 aligns across 9 bases. This CDR3 comprises 15 residues. The germline V gene has CDR1 SGHNT and CDR2 YYREEE (reference sequence). V gave up 3 bases and J gave up 3 bases; unmatched junction bases: 7. CDR3 coding DNA: TGTGCCAGCAGCTCGGAGCGGGGGGAGTACTACGAGCAGTACTTC. It is translated as CASSSERGEYYEQYF.

J is TRBJ2-5 and V is TRBV7-8; D is uncertain. The V and J ends lost 8 bases and 2 bases respectively, with 15 bases between them. The CDR3 is made up of 14 amino acids. Germline CDR1 SGHVS, CDR2 FQNEAQ. The DNA for the CDR3 is TGTGCCAGCGACCACCGGGTCTCGCAAGAGACCCAGTACTTC. This codes for CASDHRVSQETQYF.

The gene calls are TRBV6-5 and TRBJ1-5, with 9 bases fitting TRBD1. The CDR3 runs 14 residues. Unmatched junction bases numbered 3, after V lost 8 bases and J lost 1 base. Germline values: CDR1 MNHEY, CDR2 SVGAGI. CDR3 in DNA: TGTGCCAGCCGAGGACAGGGGAGCAATCAGCCCCAGCATTTT. Translating gives CASRGQGSNQPQHF.

The chain has TRBV28 and TRBJ1-2, with TRBD1 identical over 9 bases. In germline, CDR1 is MDHEN, CDR2 SYDVKM. The CDR3 totals 14 residues. V was clipped by 3 bases and J by 5 bases; unmatched bases: 4. DNA of the CDR3: TGTGCCAGCAGTTTTAGGGGGACAGGGTATGGCTACACCTTC. Protein sequence: CASSFRGTGYGYTF.

The chain is built from TRBV5-1 and TRBJ1-6; D may be TRBD1 (6 bases). Germline lookup yields CDR1 SGHRS and CDR2 YFSETQ. The V gene lost 6 bases and the J gene lost 7 bases, with 14 bases spanning the gap. This CDR3 is 14 amino acids long. The CDR3 reads CASNLGQRNSPLHF. In DNA form, the CDR3 reads TGCGCCAGCAACCTAGGACAGAGAAATTCACCCCTCCACTTT.

The genes are TRBV5-1 and TRBJ2-7, with no clear D. Germline V gene sequence: CDR1 SGHRS, CDR2 YFSETQ. The CDR3 sequence is 13 residues long. Between the trimmed V and J ends, which lost 4 bases and 8 bases, there was a span of 16 bases. As DNA, the CDR3 is TGCGCCAGCAGCGTAGAGAAACGCCATCAGCAGTACTTC. It translates to CASSVEKRHQQYF.

The V gene is TRBV5-1, the J gene TRBJ1-5; 7 positions match TRBD1. V was pared by 1 base and J by 4 bases, with 5 bases of the junction left unmatched. The germline CDR1 and CDR2 sequences are SGHRS and YFSETQ. This CDR3 comprises 15 residues. The CDR3 DNA sequence: TGCGCCAGCAGCTTGTGGGACAGAGAGAATCAGCCCCAGCATTTT. This encodes CASSLWDRENQPQHF.

The chain links TRBV10-3 to TRBJ1-4; perhaps TRBD1 as D (5 bases). The CDR3 is 17 residues long. CDR1 and CDR2 (germline): ENHRY, SYGVKD. Trimming removed 3 bases at V and 0 bases at J, with 14 bases between. CDR3 amino acids: CAISDGARPSTNEKLFF. In DNA, the CDR3 is TGTGCCATCAGTGATGGGGCAAGGCCCTCAACTAATGAAAAACTGTTTTTT.

V usage is TRBV27 and J usage is TRBJ1-1; TRBD1 matches 7 bases. This CDR3 region has 15 residues. The ends lost 2 bases at V and 3 bases at J; junction bases unmatched: 6. Looked up from germline, CDR1 is MNHEY and CDR2 is SMNVEV (reference sequence). CDR3 residues: CASSLIGGFDTEAFF. CDR3 DNA: TGTGCCAGCAGTTTAATAGGGGGCTTCGACACTGAAGCTTTCTTT.

V and J are TRBV19 and TRBJ2-7; TRBD2 agrees at 12 bases. CDR1 is LNHDA and CDR2 is SQIVND in the germline V gene (reference sequence). This CDR3 is 15 amino acids long. V gave up 4 bases and J gave up 4 bases; unmatched junction bases: 5. CDR3: CASSTPTSGSYEQYF. The CDR3, as DNA: TGTGCCAGTAGTACCCCGACTAGCGGGAGTTACGAGCAGTACTTC. The whole variable domain, remainder taken from reference TRBV19 and TRBJ2-7, is DGGITQSPKYLFRKEGQNVTLSCEQNLNHDAMYWYRQDPGQGLRLIYYSQIVNDFQKGDIAEGYSVSREKKESFPLTVTSAQKNPTAFYLCASSTPTSGSYEQYFGPGTRLTVT.

The rearrangement uses TRBV5-1 and TRBJ1-4, with 9 positions matching TRBD1. The length of the CDR3 is 14 residues. Germline lookup yields CDR1 SGHRS and CDR2 YFSETQ. V shed 2 bases and J 6 bases; nucleotides not matched to a gene: 2. The CDR3 sequence is CASSFDRGDEKLFF. The DNA of the CDR3 is TGCGCCAGCAGCTTTGACAGGGGGGATGAAAAACTGTTTTTT.

V usage is TRBV2 and J usage is TRBJ2-7; 12 bases line up with TRBD2. Germline CDR1 reads SNHLY; CDR2 reads FYNNEI. The ends lost 8 bases at V and 7 bases at J; junction bases unmatched: 6. This CDR3 region has 13 residues. The CDR3 bases are TGTGCCAGCTTAGCACTAGCGGGGGGTGAGCAGTACTTC. This encodes CASLALAGGEQYF.

A single count supports this clone. CDR3 nucleotides: TGTGCTAGTGGTTTACTAGGATCCGGAAACACCATATATTTT. Its protein product is CASGLLGSGNTIYF. The gene calls are TRBV12-5 and TRBJ1-3, with D uncertain. Germline lookup yields CDR1 LGHNT and CDR2 FRNRAP. Trimming cost V 3 bases and J 4 bases, with 10 bases left between them. The CDR3 consists of 14 residues.

The chain links TRBV13 to TRBJ2-7; 8 bases match TRBD2. The CDR3 length is 15 residues. J lost 3 bases, V lost 6 bases, and 10 bases had no gene match. CDR1 is PRHDT and CDR2 is FYEKMQ in the germline V gene (reference sequence). The DNA for the CDR3 is TGTGCCAGCAGGGGGGGGGCGGGAGGCGGCTACGAGCAGTACTTC. Encoded protein: CASRGGAGGGYEQYF.

The genes are TRBV11-3 and TRBJ2-5, with TRBD1 identical over 10 bases. The last part of the DNA fits TRBJ2-7 better; the J call may be wrong. Looked up from germline, CDR1 is SGHNT and CDR2 is YENEEA. This CDR3 comprises 15 residues. The CDR3 DNA reads TGTGCCAGCAGCATAAGGACAGGGGGGGCCTACGAGCAGTACTTC. Translation: CASSIRTGGAYEQYF.